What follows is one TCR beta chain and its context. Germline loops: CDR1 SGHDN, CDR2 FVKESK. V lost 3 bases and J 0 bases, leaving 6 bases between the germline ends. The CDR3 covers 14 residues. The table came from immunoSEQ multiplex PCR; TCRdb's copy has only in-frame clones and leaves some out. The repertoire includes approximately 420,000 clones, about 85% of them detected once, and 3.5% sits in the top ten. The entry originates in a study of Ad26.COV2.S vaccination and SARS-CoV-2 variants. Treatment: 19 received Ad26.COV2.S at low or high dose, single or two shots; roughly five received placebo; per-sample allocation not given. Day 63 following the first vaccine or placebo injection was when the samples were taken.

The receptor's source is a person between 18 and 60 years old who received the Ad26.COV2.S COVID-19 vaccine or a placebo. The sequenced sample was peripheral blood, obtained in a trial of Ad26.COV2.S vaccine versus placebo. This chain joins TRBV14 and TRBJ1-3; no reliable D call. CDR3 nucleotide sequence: TGTGCCAGCAGCCATGCAGGCTCTGGAAACACCATATATTTT. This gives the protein CASSHAGSGNTIYF.